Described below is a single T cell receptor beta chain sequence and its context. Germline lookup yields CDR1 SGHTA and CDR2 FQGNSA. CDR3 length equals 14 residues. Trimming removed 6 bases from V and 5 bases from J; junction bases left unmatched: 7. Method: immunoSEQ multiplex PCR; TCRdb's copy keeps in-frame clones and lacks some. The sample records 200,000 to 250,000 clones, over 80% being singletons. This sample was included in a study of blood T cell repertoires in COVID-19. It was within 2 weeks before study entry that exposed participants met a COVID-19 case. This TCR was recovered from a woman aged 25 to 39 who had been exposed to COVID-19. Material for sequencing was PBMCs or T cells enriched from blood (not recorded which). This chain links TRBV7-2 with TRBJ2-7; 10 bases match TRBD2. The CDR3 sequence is CASRRTSGRDEQYF. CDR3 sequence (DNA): TGTGCCAGCAGGAGGACTAGCGGACGGGACGAGCAGTACTTC.